This TCR beta chain was recovered during a study of T cells in Graves' hyperthyroidism and ophthalmopathy. Study-wide points: Prediction of ophthalmopathy progression came a median around 6 months pre-onset. A model of 13 V-J pairs discriminated ophthalmopathy from stable hyperthyroidism.

The CDR3 is 14 amino acids. V dropped 6 bases and J dropped 3 bases, with 17 bases sitting between them. Germline CDR1 and CDR2: DFQATT and SNEGSKA (reference sequence). Diagnosis rested on symptoms, serum thyroxine and TRAb, thyroid ultrasound, and orbital computed tomography. At least ten counts were recorded for this clonotype. Its specificity is not known. TCR beta CDR3 region amplification was performed from RNA transcripts. With the HTBI primer set, the TCR CDR3 went through a first round of RT-PCR. TCRdb processed the multiplex PCR reads anew with MiXCR; each CDR3 protein has one entry. The repertoire has 550,000 to 600,000 distinct CDR3 sequences, 46% of them found once; the top ten carry around a fifth.

J is TRBJ1-1 and V is TRBV20-1; D is possibly TRBD1 (5 bases). The receptor comes from an adult woman with Graves' disease, either hyperthyroidism or ophthalmopathy (not recorded which). The sample taken for sequencing was peripheral blood or thyroid tissue (not recorded which). The CDR3 nucleotides read TGCAGTGCCCGCAGCGGACGGGGGTACACTGAAGCTTTCTTT. Translated, it gives CSARSGRGYTEAFF.